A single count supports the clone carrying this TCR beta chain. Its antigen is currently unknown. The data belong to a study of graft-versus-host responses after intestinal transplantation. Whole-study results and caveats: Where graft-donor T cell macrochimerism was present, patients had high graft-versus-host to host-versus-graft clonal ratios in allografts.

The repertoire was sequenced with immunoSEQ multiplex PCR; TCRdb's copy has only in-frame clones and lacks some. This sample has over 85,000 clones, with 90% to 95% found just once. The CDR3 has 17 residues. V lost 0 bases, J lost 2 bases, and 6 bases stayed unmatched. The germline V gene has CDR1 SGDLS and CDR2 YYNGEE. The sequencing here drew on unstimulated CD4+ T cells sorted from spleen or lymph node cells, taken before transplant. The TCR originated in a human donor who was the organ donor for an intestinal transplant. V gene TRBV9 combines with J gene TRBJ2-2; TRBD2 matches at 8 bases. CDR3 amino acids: CASSVEVAGSNTGELFF. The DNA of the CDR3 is TGTGCCAGCAGCGTAGAAGTAGCGGGGTCCAACACCGGGGAGCTGTTTTTT.